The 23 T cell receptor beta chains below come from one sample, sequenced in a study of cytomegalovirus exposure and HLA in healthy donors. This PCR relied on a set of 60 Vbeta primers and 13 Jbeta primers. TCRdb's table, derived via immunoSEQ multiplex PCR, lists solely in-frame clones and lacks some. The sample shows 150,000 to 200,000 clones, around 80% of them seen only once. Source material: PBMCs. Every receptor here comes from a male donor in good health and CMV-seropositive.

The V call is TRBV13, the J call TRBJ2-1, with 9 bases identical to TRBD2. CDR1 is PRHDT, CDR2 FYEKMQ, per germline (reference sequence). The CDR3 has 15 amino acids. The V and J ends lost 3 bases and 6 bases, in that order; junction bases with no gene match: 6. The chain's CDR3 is CASSFSGSMVNEQFF. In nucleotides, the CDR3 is TGTGCCAGCAGCTTTAGCGGGAGCATGGTCAATGAGCAGTTCTTC.

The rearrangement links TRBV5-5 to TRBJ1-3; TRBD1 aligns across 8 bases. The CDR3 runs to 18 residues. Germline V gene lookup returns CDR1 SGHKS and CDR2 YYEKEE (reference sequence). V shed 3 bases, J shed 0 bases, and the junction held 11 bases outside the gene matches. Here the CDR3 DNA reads TGTGCCAGCAGCTCCGGACAGGGATTTGTCCTCTCTGGAAACACCATATATTTT. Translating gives CASSSGQGFVLSGNTIYF.

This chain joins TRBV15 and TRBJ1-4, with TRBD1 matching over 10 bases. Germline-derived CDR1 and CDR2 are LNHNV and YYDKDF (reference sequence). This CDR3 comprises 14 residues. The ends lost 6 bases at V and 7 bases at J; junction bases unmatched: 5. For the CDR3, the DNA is TGTGCCACCAGTTCCCGGGACAGGGGTGAAAAACTGTTTTTT. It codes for CATSSRDRGEKLFF.

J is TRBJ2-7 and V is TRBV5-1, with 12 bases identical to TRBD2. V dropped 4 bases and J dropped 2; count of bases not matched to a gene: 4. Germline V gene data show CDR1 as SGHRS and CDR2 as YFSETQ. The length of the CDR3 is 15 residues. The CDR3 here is CASSTTSGSTYEQYF. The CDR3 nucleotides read TGCGCCAGCAGCACGACTAGCGGGAGCACCTACGAGCAGTACTTC.

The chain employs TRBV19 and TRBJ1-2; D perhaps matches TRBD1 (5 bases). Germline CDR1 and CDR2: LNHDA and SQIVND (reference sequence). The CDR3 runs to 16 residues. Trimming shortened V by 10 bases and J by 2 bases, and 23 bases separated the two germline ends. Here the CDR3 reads CATPTPGPGGNYGYTF. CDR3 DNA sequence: TGTGCCACTCCAACCCCGGGCCCCGGGGGGAACTATGGCTACACCTTC.

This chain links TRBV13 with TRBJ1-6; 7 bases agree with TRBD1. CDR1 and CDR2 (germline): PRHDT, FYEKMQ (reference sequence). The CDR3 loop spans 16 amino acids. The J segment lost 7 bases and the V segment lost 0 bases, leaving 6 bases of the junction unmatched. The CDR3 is CASSLGAGQENSPLHF. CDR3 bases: TGTGCCAGCAGCTTAGGGGCAGGACAGGAAAATTCACCCCTCCACTTT.

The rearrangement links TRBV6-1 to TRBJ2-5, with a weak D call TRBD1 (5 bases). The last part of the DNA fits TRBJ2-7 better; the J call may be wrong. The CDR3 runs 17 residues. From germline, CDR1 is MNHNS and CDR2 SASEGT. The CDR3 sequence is CASSGVLGLTPSYEQYF. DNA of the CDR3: TGTGCCAGCAGTGGAGTCCTGGGGCTAACCCCCTCCTACGAGCAGTACTTC.

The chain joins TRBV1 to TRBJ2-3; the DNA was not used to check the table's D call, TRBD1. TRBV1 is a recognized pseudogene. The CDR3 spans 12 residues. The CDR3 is CTSSPWADTQYF. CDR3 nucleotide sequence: TGCACCAGCAGCCCTTGGGCGGATACGCAGTATTTT.

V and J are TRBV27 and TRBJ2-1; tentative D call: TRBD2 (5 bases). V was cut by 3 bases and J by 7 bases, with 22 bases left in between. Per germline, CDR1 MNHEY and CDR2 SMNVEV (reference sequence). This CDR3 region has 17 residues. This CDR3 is CASSLGPRHSGINEQFF. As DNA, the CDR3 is TGTGCCAGCAGTTTGGGTCCTAGACACTCCGGGATTAATGAGCAGTTCTTC.

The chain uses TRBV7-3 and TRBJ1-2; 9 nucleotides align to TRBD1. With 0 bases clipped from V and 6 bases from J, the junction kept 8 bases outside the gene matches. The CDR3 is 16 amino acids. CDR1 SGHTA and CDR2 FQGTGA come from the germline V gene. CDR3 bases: TGTGCCAGCAGCTTAACCCCCGGGACAGGGTTCGATGGCTACACCTTC. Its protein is CASSLTPGTGFDGYTF.

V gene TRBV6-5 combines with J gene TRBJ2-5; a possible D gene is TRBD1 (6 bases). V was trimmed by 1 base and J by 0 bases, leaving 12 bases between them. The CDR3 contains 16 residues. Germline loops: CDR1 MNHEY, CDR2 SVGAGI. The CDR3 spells CASSYLPRTDQETQYF. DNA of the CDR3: TGTGCCAGCAGTTACTTGCCGAGGACAGACCAAGAGACCCAGTACTTC.

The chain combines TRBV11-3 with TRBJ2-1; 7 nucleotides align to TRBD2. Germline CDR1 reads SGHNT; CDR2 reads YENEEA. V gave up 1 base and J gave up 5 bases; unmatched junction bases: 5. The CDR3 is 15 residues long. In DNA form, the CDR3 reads TGTGCCAGCAGCTTAGGGCTAGCGGTTCACAATGAGCAGTTCTTC. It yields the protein CASSLGLAVHNEQFF.

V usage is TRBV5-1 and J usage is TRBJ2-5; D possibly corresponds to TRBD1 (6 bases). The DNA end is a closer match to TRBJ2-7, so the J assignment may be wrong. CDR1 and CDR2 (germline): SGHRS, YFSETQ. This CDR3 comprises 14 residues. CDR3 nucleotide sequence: TGCGCCAGCAGTTGGGGGCCGAGCTCCTACGAGCAGTACTTC. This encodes CASSWGPSSYEQYF.

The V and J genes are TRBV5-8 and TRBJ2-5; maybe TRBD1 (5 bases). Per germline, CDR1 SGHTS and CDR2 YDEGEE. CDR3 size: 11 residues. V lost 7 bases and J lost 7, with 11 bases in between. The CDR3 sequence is CASEQGGTQYF. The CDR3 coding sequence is TGTGCCAGCGAGCAGGGCGGGACCCAGTACTTC.

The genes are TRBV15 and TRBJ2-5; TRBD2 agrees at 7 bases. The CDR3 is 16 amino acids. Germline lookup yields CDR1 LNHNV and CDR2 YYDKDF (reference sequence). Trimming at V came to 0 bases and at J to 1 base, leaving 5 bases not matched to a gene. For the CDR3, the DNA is TGTGCCACCAGCAGAGATCGGGGGACTACCCAAGAGACCCAGTACTTC. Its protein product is CATSRDRGTTQETQYF. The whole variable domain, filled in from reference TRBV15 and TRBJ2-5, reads DAMVIQNPRYQVTQFGKPVTLSCSQTLNHNVMYWYQQKSSQAPKLLFHYYDKDFNNEADTPDNFQSRRPNTSFCFLDIRSPGLGDTAMYLCATSRDRGTTQETQYFGPGTRLLVL.

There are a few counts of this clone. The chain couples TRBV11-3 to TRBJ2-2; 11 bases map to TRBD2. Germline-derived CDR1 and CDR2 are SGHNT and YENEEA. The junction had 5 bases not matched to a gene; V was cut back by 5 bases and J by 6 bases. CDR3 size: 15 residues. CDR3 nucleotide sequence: TGTGCCAGCAGCACGCTAGCGGGAGGTGCCGGGGAGCTGTTTTTT. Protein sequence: CASSTLAGGAGELFF.

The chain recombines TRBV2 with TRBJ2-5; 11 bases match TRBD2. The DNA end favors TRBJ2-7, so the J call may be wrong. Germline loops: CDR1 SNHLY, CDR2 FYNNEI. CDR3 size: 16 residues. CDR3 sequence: CASRATLAGVTYEQYF. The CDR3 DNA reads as TGTGCCAGCAGGGCTACACTAGCGGGAGTGACCTACGAGCAGTACTTC.

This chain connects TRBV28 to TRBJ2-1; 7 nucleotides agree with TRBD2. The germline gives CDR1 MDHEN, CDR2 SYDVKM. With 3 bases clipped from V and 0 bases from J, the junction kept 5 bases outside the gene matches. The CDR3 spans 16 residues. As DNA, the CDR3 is TGTGCCAGCAGTTTCCCAGCGGGGAGCTCCTACAATGAGCAGTTCTTC. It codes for CASSFPAGSSYNEQFF. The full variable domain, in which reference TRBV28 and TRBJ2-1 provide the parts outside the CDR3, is DVKVTQSSRYLVKRTGEKVFLECVQDMDHENMFWYRQDPGLGLRLIYFSYDVKMKEKGDIPEGYSVSREKKERFSLILESASTNQTSMYLCASSFPAGSSYNEQFFGPGTRLTVL.

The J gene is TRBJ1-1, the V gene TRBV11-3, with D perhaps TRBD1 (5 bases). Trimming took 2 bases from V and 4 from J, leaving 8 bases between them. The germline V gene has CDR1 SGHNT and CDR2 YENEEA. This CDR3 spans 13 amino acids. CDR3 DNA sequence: TGTGCCAGCAGCTTAATGCAGGGCACTGAAGCTTTCTTT. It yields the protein CASSLMQGTEAFF.

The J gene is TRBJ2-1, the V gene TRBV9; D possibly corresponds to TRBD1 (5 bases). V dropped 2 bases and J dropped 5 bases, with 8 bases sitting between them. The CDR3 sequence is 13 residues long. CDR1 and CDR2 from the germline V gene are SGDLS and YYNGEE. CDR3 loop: CASSVGQHNEQFF. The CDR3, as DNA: TGTGCCAGCAGCGTGGGGCAGCACAATGAGCAGTTCTTC. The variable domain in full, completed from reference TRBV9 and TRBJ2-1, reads DSGVTQTPKHLITATGQRVTLRCSPRSGDLSVYWYQQSLDQGLQFLIQYYNGEERAKGNILERFSAQQFPDLHSELNLSSLELGDSALYFCASSVGQHNEQFFGPGTRLTVL.

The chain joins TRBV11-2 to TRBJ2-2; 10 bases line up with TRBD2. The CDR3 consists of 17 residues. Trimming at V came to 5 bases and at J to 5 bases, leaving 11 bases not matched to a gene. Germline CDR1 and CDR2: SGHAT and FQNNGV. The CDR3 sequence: CASSPSLAGVVTGELFF. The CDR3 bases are TGTGCCAGCAGCCCCAGTCTAGCGGGAGTAGTAACCGGGGAGCTGTTTTTT.

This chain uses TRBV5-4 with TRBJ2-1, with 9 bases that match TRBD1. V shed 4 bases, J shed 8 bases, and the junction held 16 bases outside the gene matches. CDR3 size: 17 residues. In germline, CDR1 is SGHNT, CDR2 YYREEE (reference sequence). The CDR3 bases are TGTGCCAGCAGCAACACCCTCGGGACAGGGTTCCACCATGAGCAGTTCTTC. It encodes CASSNTLGTGFHHEQFF.

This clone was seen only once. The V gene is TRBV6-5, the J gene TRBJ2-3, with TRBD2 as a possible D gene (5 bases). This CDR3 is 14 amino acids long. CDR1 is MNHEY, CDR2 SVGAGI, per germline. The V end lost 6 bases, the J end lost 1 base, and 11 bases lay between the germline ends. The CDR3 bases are TGTGCCAGCAGGCCGGGAACCCGCACAGATACGCAGTATTTT. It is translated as CASRPGTRTDTQYF.